The sequence of this T cell receptor beta chain was determined in a study of blood T cell repertoires in COVID-19. Study background: In each case, the material was cDNA or gDNA derived from T cells, B-cell-depleted T cells, or PBMCs.

CDR1 and CDR2 from the germline V gene are LGHDT and YNNKEL (reference sequence). V lost 4 bases and J 5 bases, leaving 7 bases between the germline ends. This CDR3 region has 12 residues. Participant age was about 18 to 89 years, and participants resided in fewer than 30 US areas. Participant reports of clinical history set cohort assignment. Per the authors' pipeline: How many nucleated cells were present was estimated from reference gene primer amplification. Repertoires were generated with immunoSEQ multiplex PCR, while TCRdb's copy carries only in-frame clones and drops some. V, J and clone size derive from that table, while D and trimming were established from the DNA sequence. The table records 200,000 to 250,000 clones, less than 90% of them present only once.

This chain connects TRBV3-1 (or the pseudogene TRBV3-2) to TRBJ2-3; no clear D gene. Sequencing was done on a sample of PBMCs or T cells enriched from blood (not recorded which). The receptor was derived from a woman younger than 45 who had recovered from COVID-19. CDR3 sequence reads: CASSPWQDTQYF. The CDR3 nucleotides read TGTGCCAGCAGCCCCTGGCAAGATACGCAGTATTTT.